The present TCR beta chain was sequenced within a study of blood T cell repertoires in COVID-19. The CDR3 loop spans 15 amino acids. The J segment lost 7 bases and the V segment lost 5 bases, leaving 8 bases of the junction unmatched. The germline V gene encodes CDR1 LNHDA and CDR2 SQIVND (reference sequence). Clones were sequenced by immunoSEQ multiplex PCR, and TCRdb holds only the in-frame ones, with some missing. Counted here are around 220,000 clones, about 90% occurring once; the ten biggest clones make up about 6.9%. The chain is built from TRBV19 and TRBJ2-5; 12 nucleotides agree with TRBD2. The sequenced sample was PBMCs or T cells enriched from blood (not recorded which). The sequence derives from a woman in her twenties or thirties with acute COVID-19. CDR3 sequence reads: CASSPSGGAAGTQYF. The CDR3 nucleotides read TGTGCCAGTAGTCCTAGCGGGGGGGCCGCCGGGACCCAGTACTTC.